This is a list of T cell receptor beta chains from one sample in a study of CD8+CD57+ T cells in acquired aplastic anemia. From the reads, TCRdb called clonotypes with MiXCR, one entry per CDR3 protein. The sample contains some 42,000 distinct CDR3 sequences, around 67% of which appear only once. Sequencing used sorted CD4+, CD8+, or CD8+CD57+ T cells (not recorded which) from PBMCs. Receptor source: a human donor in good health, serving as a control. The CDR3 runs from the conserved cysteine through the conserved F or W. The order of the fields is clone size, D gene, J gene, V gene, CDR3 length, CDR3 protein, CDR3 DNA. A D gene is named only where the DNA matches it firmly. For some rows the clone size is stated as once, few or many, or as a class when expanded; others skip it.

abundance: .; d_gene: TRBD2; j_gene: TRBJ2-7; v_gene: TRBV7-9; len: 13; CDR3aa: CASSYGGSYEQYF; CDR3nt: TGTGCCAGCAGCTACGGGGGGTCCTACGAGCAGTACTTC
abundance: .; d_gene: .; j_gene: TRBJ2-7; v_gene: TRBV2; len: 12; CDR3aa: CASSAGTYEQYF; CDR3nt: TGTGCCAGCAGTGCCGGGACGTACGAGCAGTACTTC
abundance: .; d_gene: TRBD1; j_gene: TRBJ2-7; v_gene: TRBV7-2; len: 14; CDR3aa: CAGSLEGQYYEQCF; CDR3nt: TGTGCCGGCAGCTTAGAGGGACAGTACTACGAGCAGTGCTTC
abundance: .; d_gene: .; j_gene: TRBJ2-3; v_gene: TRBV20-1; len: 13; CDR3aa: CSARQPNTDTQYF; CDR3nt: TGCAGTGCTAGACAGCCCAACACAGATACGCAGTATTTT
abundance: few; d_gene: .; j_gene: TRBJ2-7; v_gene: TRBV25-1; len: 15; CDR3aa: CASSPTDREDYEQYF; CDR3nt: TGTGCCAGCAGTCCCACCGACAGGGAGGACTACGAGCAGTACTTC
abundance: many; d_gene: .; j_gene: TRBJ2-1; v_gene: TRBV30; len: 13; CDR3aa: CAWSRSSYNEQFF; CDR3nt: TGTGCCTGGAGTCGAAGCTCCTACAATGAGCAGTTCTTC
abundance: .; d_gene: .; j_gene: TRBJ2-1; v_gene: TRBV4-3; len: 12; CDR3aa: CASSQRGNEQFF; CDR3nt: TGCGCCAGCAGCCAGAGAGGCAATGAGCAGTTCTTC
abundance: once; d_gene: TRBD1; j_gene: TRBJ1-3; v_gene: TRBV29-1; len: 13; CDR3aa: CSVIAGTGHTIYF; CDR3nt: TGCAGCGTTATCGCCGGGACAGGGCACACCATATATTTT
abundance: .; d_gene: .; j_gene: TRBJ2-1; v_gene: TRBV3-1; len: 18; CDR3aa: CASSQEVWRRRGFNEQLF; CDR3nt: TGTGCCAGCAGCCAAGAGGTTTGGAGGAGACGAGGGTTCAATGAGCAGCTCTTC
abundance: .; d_gene: .; j_gene: TRBJ1-4; v_gene: TRBV12-3/TRBV12-4; len: 13; CDR3aa: CASVRAMEEKLFF; CDR3nt: TGTGCCAGCGTTCGGGCAATGGAAGAAAAACTGTTTTTT
abundance: many; d_gene: .; j_gene: TRBJ2-7; v_gene: TRBV18; len: 15; CDR3aa: CASSPQRGGGYEQYF; CDR3nt: TGTGCCAGCTCACCTCAGAGAGGAGGGGGGTACGAGCAGTACTTC
abundance: many; d_gene: .; j_gene: TRBJ2-5; v_gene: TRBV6-1; len: 16; CDR3aa: CASSDRVERREETQYF; CDR3nt: TGTGCCAGCAGTGACAGGGTTGAAAGGCGGGAAGAGACCCAGTACTTC
abundance: .; d_gene: TRBD1; j_gene: TRBJ2-7; v_gene: TRBV10-3; len: 14; CDR3aa: CAISDGGQGREQYF; CDR3nt: TGTGCCATCAGCGACGGAGGACAGGGACGCGAGCAGTACTTC
abundance: medium-sized; d_gene: .; j_gene: TRBJ2-7; v_gene: TRBV15; len: 14; CDR3aa: CATSRENRGGEQYF; CDR3nt: TGTGCCACCAGCAGAGAGAACAGGGGGGGCGAGCAGTACTTC
abundance: many; d_gene: TRBD2; j_gene: TRBJ2-3; v_gene: TRBV28; len: 18; CDR3aa: CASRYSGGHETVTDTQYF; CDR3nt: TGTGCCAGCAGGTATAGCGGGGGCCATGAGACAGTCACAGATACGCAGTATTTT
abundance: many; d_gene: TRBD1; j_gene: TRBJ2-2; v_gene: TRBV9; len: 16; CDR3aa: CASSAPGQGRTGELFF; CDR3nt: TGTGCCAGCAGCGCGCCGGGACAGGGGAGGACCGGGGAGCTGTTTTTT
abundance: .; d_gene: .; j_gene: TRBJ1-1; v_gene: TRBV20-1; len: 14; CDR3aa: CSALRQLMNTEAFF; CDR3nt: TGCAGTGCTTTGAGGCAGCTCATGAACACTGAAGCTTTCTTT
abundance: many; d_gene: TRBD1; j_gene: TRBJ2-5; v_gene: TRBV19; len: 16; CDR3aa: CASSTWDRGSRETQYF; CDR3nt: TGTGCCAGTAGTACCTGGGACAGGGGTTCTCGGGAGACCCAGTACTTC
abundance: few; d_gene: .; j_gene: TRBJ1-2; v_gene: TRBV9; len: 14; CDR3aa: CASSGGRANYGYTF; CDR3nt: TGTGCCAGCAGCGGTGGAAGGGCTAACTATGGCTACACCTTC
abundance: many; d_gene: TRBD1; j_gene: TRBJ1-3; v_gene: TRBV9; len: 17; CDR3aa: CASSVPRDSQSGNTIYF; CDR3nt: TGTGCCAGCAGCGTACCCCGGGACAGTCAGTCTGGAAACACCATATATTTT
abundance: .; d_gene: TRBD2; j_gene: TRBJ2-1; v_gene: TRBV29-1; len: 16; CDR3aa: CSVDLASGPTYNEQFF; CDR3nt: TGCAGCGTTGACTTGGCTAGCGGGCCCACCTACAATGAGCAGTTCTTC
abundance: .; d_gene: .; j_gene: TRBJ1-6; v_gene: TRBV2; len: 13; CDR3aa: CASNDQPDSPLHF; CDR3nt: TGTGCCAGCAATGACCAGCCTGATTCACCCCTCCACTTT
abundance: .; d_gene: TRBD2; j_gene: TRBJ2-5; v_gene: TRBV7-4; len: 15; CDR3aa: CASSLASLAGETQYF; CDR3nt: TGTGCCAGCAGCTTAGCGTCGCTAGCGGGGGAGACCCAGTACTTC
abundance: medium-sized; d_gene: TRBD1; j_gene: TRBJ1-2; v_gene: TRBV9; len: 13; CDR3aa: CASTGTGGYGYTF; CDR3nt: TGTGCCAGCACCGGGACAGGAGGCTATGGCTACACCTTC
abundance: .; d_gene: .; j_gene: TRBJ1-1; v_gene: TRBV20-1; len: 13; CDR3aa: CSARLAVNTEAFF; CDR3nt: TGCAGTGCTAGATTAGCGGTGAACACTGAAGCTTTCTTT
abundance: .; d_gene: .; j_gene: TRBJ2-3; v_gene: TRBV11-2; len: 18; CDR3aa: CASSLETLAAWSTDTQYF; CDR3nt: TGTGCCAGCAGCTTAGAAACCCTTGCAGCATGGAGCACAGATACGCAGTATTTT
abundance: .; d_gene: .; j_gene: TRBJ1-1; v_gene: TRBV24-1; len: 11; CDR3aa: CATSGGLGAFF; CDR3nt: TGTGCCACCAGTGGCGGGCTCGGAGCTTTCTTT
abundance: .; d_gene: .; j_gene: TRBJ1-2; v_gene: TRBV2; len: 13; CDR3aa: CASRSLGDGGYTF; CDR3nt: TGTGCCAGCAGATCCTTGGGCGATGGGGGCTACACCTTC
abundance: few; d_gene: TRBD1; j_gene: TRBJ2-5; v_gene: TRBV24-1; len: 15; CDR3aa: CATSDWDSTQETQYF; CDR3nt: TGTGCCACCAGTGATTGGGACAGCACGCAAGAGACCCAGTACTTC
abundance: many; d_gene: TRBD1; j_gene: TRBJ2-3; v_gene: TRBV7-3; len: 14; CDR3aa: CASSGQAPTDTQYF; CDR3nt: TGTGCCAGCTCGGGACAGGCCCCCACAGATACGCAGTATTTT
abundance: .; d_gene: .; j_gene: TRBJ1-2; v_gene: TRBV7-9; len: 13; CDR3aa: CASSFGQIQPYTF; CDR3nt: TGTGCCAGCAGCTTCGGCCAAATACAACCCTACACCTTC
abundance: .; d_gene: TRBD1; j_gene: TRBJ1-2; v_gene: TRBV2; len: 13; CDR3aa: CAAGTGLDYGYTF; CDR3nt: TGTGCCGCCGGGACAGGGTTGGACTATGGCTACACCTTC
abundance: many; d_gene: .; j_gene: TRBJ1-1; v_gene: TRBV6-2/TRBV6-3; len: 11; CDR3aa: CASRWGALAFF; CDR3nt: TGTGCCAGCAGATGGGGGGCGCTTGCTTTCTTT
abundance: once; d_gene: .; j_gene: TRBJ1-2; v_gene: TRBV7-6; len: 14; CDR3aa: CASSPSSINYGYTF; CDR3nt: TGTGCCAGCAGCCCCAGCTCGATTAACTATGGCTACACCTTC
abundance: .; d_gene: .; j_gene: TRBJ1-6; v_gene: TRBV5-1; len: 15; CDR3aa: CASSDGRTCNSPLHF; CDR3nt: TGCGCCAGCAGTGACGGGAGGACCTGTAATTCACCCCTCCACTTT
abundance: .; d_gene: TRBD2; j_gene: TRBJ2-2; v_gene: TRBV2; len: 16; CDR3aa: CASSEEGTINTGELFF; CDR3nt: TGTGCCAGCAGTGAAGAAGGGACTATCAACACCGGGGAGCTGTTTTTT
abundance: .; d_gene: TRBD1; j_gene: TRBJ1-5; v_gene: TRBV10-3; len: 17; CDR3aa: CAINGWTGLIANQPQHF; CDR3nt: TGTGCCATCAATGGGTGGACAGGGCTAATAGCAAATCAGCCCCAGCATTTT
abundance: many; d_gene: TRBD1; j_gene: TRBJ2-3; v_gene: TRBV7-9; len: 14; CDR3aa: CASSPGQGLDTQYF; CDR3nt: TGTGCCAGCAGCCCGGGACAGGGATTAGATACGCAGTATTTT
abundance: .; d_gene: .; j_gene: TRBJ2-1; v_gene: TRBV9; len: 13; CDR3aa: CASSVAPQHEQFF; CDR3nt: TGTGCCAGCAGCGTAGCTCCCCAGCATGAGCAGTTCTTC
abundance: .; d_gene: TRBD2; j_gene: TRBJ2-3; v_gene: TRBV24-1; len: 16; CDR3aa: CATSDGLAGGGDTQYF; CDR3nt: TGTGCCACCAGTGATGGTTTAGCGGGGGGAGGAGATACGCAGTATTTT
abundance: many; d_gene: TRBD1; j_gene: TRBJ1-2; v_gene: TRBV11-2; len: 14; CDR3aa: CASSPTGDNYGYTF; CDR3nt: TGTGCCAGCAGCCCCACAGGGGACAACTATGGCTACACCTTC
abundance: .; d_gene: .; j_gene: TRBJ1-2; v_gene: TRBV2; len: 13; CDR3aa: CASSLPRQDGYTF; CDR3nt: TGTGCCAGCAGCCTACCCAGACAGGATGGCTACACCTTC
abundance: .; d_gene: .; j_gene: TRBJ2-7; v_gene: TRBV29-1; len: 14; CDR3aa: CSVEDGDPPYEQYF; CDR3nt: TGCAGCGTTGAAGATGGGGACCCCCCCTACGAGCAGTACTTC
abundance: .; d_gene: .; j_gene: TRBJ1-6; v_gene: TRBV7-6; len: 15; CDR3aa: CASSSRDIGFGSLHF; CDR3nt: TGTGCCAGCAGCAGCCGGGACATTGGATTTGGGTCCCTCCACTTT
abundance: .; d_gene: .; j_gene: TRBJ1-5; v_gene: TRBV7-2; len: 13; CDR3aa: CASTTGLRKPQHF; CDR3nt: TGTGCCAGTACTACAGGGCTTCGGAAGCCCCAGCATTTT